These 21 T cell receptor beta chains originate from one sample sequenced in a study of blood T cell repertoires in COVID-19. This table comes from immunoSEQ multiplex PCR, and its TCRdb copy is limited to in-frame clones, with some not included. The sample carries approximately 43,000 clones, about four fifths recorded once. The sequencing sample was made of peripheral blood. These TCRs come from a man aged 40-55 years with active or convalescent COVID-19.

The J gene is TRBJ1-6, the V gene TRBV25-1; TRBD1 is a possible D gene (5 bases). Germline CDR1 is MGHDK and CDR2 is SYGVNS. CDR3 size: 13 residues. Between the trimmed V and J ends, which lost 6 bases and 8 bases, there was a span of 11 bases. Written as DNA, the CDR3 is TGTGCCAGCAGATGGAGGGGTGATTCACCCCTCCACTTT. This translates into CASRWRGDSPLHF.

The CDR3 here is CASAPREETQYF. CDR3 DNA sequence: TGTGCCAGCGCCCCAAGGGAGGAGACCCAGTACTTC. This rearrangement joins TRBV2 to TRBJ2-5, with a tentative D call TRBD2 (5 bases). V shed 8 bases and J shed 5 bases, with 12 bases lying between them. The CDR3 consists of 12 residues. CDR1 is SNHLY and CDR2 is FYNNEI in the germline V gene.

The rearrangement joins TRBV18 to TRBJ2-7, with D uncertain. CDR1 KGHSH and CDR2 LQKENI come from the germline V gene. This CDR3 contains 12 residues. Trimming cost V 4 bases and J 5 bases, with 9 bases left between them. Written as DNA, the CDR3 is TGTGCCAGCTCACGCACCAACAACGAGCAGTACTTC. This gives the protein CASSRTNNEQYF.

V gene TRBV6-5 combines with J gene TRBJ2-1, with D possibly TRBD1 on 5 matching bases. Germline V lookup: CDR1 MNHEY, CDR2 SVGAGI. V was cut by 6 bases and J by 2 bases, with 8 bases left in between. The CDR3 runs 13 residues. In nucleotides, the CDR3 is TGTGCCAGCAGGCAGGGAACCTACAATGAGCAGTTCTTC. Protein product: CASRQGTYNEQFF.

The rearrangement links TRBV20-1 to TRBJ2-2, with a weak D call TRBD2 (5 bases). V lost 3 bases and J lost 1, with 12 bases in between. CDR1 and CDR2 (germline): DFQATT, SNEGSKA (reference sequence). This CDR3 contains 15 residues. The CDR3 protein is CSASLSGLNTGELFF. In DNA, the CDR3 is TGCAGTGCTAGTCTGTCCGGACTGAACACCGGGGAGCTGTTTTTT.

This chain connects TRBV27 to TRBJ1-1; D might be TRBD1 (5 bases). The ends were cut back, 8 bases at V and 3 bases at J, with 19 bases in the middle. The CDR3 extends over 15 amino acids. Germline loops: CDR1 MNHEY, CDR2 SMNVEV (reference sequence). CDR3 coding DNA: TGTGCCAGCGGCAGCCCCTCGTCAGGGTACACTGAAGCTTTCTTT. Amino acid sequence: CASGSPSSGYTEAFF.

CDR3 DNA sequence: TGCAGCGTTGAAGTGGGGGCGCTGACTGAAGCTTTCTTT. Residues: CSVEVGALTEAFF. The chain combines TRBV29-1 with TRBJ1-1; perhaps TRBD1 as D (6 bases). The V end was cut by 1 base, the J end by 5 bases, with 11 bases between. The CDR3 runs to 13 residues. Per germline, CDR1 SQVTM and CDR2 ANQGSEA.

The rearrangement links TRBV5-1 to TRBJ1-4; the D is unclear. V gave up 5 bases and J gave up 0 bases, with 8 bases separating them. The CDR3 has 14 residues. CDR1 is SGHRS and CDR2 is YFSETQ in the germline V gene. The CDR3 sequence: CASSQQSTNEKLFF. As DNA, the CDR3 is TGCGCCAGCAGTCAACAGTCAACTAATGAAAAACTGTTTTTT.

This clone was observed a single time. The chain employs TRBV23-1 and TRBJ2-3; 10 bases agree with TRBD2. TRBV23-1 is treated as an ORF (open reading frame) with a function not yet certain. After removal of 4 bases from V and 2 bases from J, the junction contained 21 bases not matched to a gene. This CDR3 has 21 residues. The CDR3 is CASSPRGASGRTETHTDTQYF. The CDR3 nucleotides are TGCGCCAGCAGTCCCCGTGGAGCTAGCGGGAGAACGGAGACCCACACAGATACGCAGTATTTT.

This chain joins TRBV10-3 and TRBJ1-6; no definite D call. V lost 2 bases to trimming and J lost 8 bases, with 10 bases between them. The CDR3 is made up of 14 amino acids. CDR1 ENHRY and CDR2 SYGVKD come from the germline V gene. The CDR3 sequence is CAISEAGGDSPLHF. DNA for the CDR3: TGTGCCATCAGTGAGGCTGGCGGGGATTCACCCCTCCACTTT.

This chain joins TRBV5-1 and TRBJ2-3; tentative D call: TRBD1 (5 bases). Germline V gives CDR1 SGHRS, CDR2 YFSETQ. V was clipped by 6 bases and J by 10 bases, with 24 bases between them. CDR3 size: 15 residues. CDR3 nucleotide sequence: TGCGCCAGCAAGGACAACCCCGCCGAGGATTGGTCGCAGTATTTT. This translates into CASKDNPAEDWSQYF.

This clone was seen just once. The chain carries TRBV28 and TRBJ2-5; 7 bases agree with TRBD2. This CDR3 contains 16 residues. Germline V gene data show CDR1 as MDHEN and CDR2 as SYDVKM. V shed 5 bases, J shed 4 bases, and the junction held 13 bases outside the gene matches. CDR3 DNA: TGTGCCAGCAGTCCCCTGTCTAGCGGAGCCCCAGAGACCCAGTACTTC. Protein: CASSPLSSGAPETQYF.

The chain is built from TRBV2 and TRBJ1-2; 9 nucleotides line up with TRBD1. The CDR3 is 15 residues long. After removal of 0 bases from V and 5 bases from J, the junction contained 4 bases not matched to a gene. The germline gives CDR1 SNHLY, CDR2 FYNNEI. The CDR3 reads CASSEAPGQGYGYTF. The DNA of the CDR3 is TGTGCCAGCAGTGAAGCCCCGGGACAGGGATATGGCTACACCTTC.

The chain uses TRBV9 and TRBJ1-2; D possibly corresponds to TRBD1 (5 bases). Germline-derived CDR1 and CDR2 are SGDLS and YYNGEE. The CDR3 runs 13 residues. V was pared by 0 bases and J by 8 bases, with 11 bases between. The CDR3 loop reads CASSVVGARGYTF. CDR3 nucleotide sequence: TGTGCCAGCAGCGTAGTAGGGGCCAGGGGCTACACCTTC.

V and J are TRBV18 and TRBJ2-7, with 10 bases fitting TRBD1. The CDR3 is made up of 15 amino acids. The J segment lost 3 bases and the V segment lost 1 base, leaving 3 bases of the junction unmatched. CDR1 is KGHSH, CDR2 LQKENI, per germline. The CDR3 DNA reads TGTGCCAGCTCACCACGGGGACAGGGGAGCTACGAGCAGTACTTC. Its translation is CASSPRGQGSYEQYF.

This chain uses TRBV27 with TRBJ1-5; maybe TRBD1 (5 bases). This CDR3 contains 13 residues. Germline assignment: CDR1 MNHEY and CDR2 SMNVEV (reference sequence). Trimming took off 4 bases at V and 7 bases at J, with 11 bases between the two ends. The CDR3 loop is CASSWGGRQPQHF. The CDR3 DNA is TGTGCCAGCAGTTGGGGGGGAAGGCAGCCCCAGCATTTT.

The rearrangement uses TRBV28 and TRBJ2-7; D gene unclear. The length of the CDR3 is 11 residues. Germline CDR1 reads MDHEN; CDR2 reads SYDVKM. The V end was cut by 10 bases, the J end by 2 bases, with 9 bases between. The CDR3 DNA is TGTGCCACCATAACTGCCTACGAGCAGTACTTC. Translation gives CATITAYEQYF.

The genes are TRBV29-1 and TRBJ2-1; 10 bases agree with TRBD2. V lost 7 bases and J lost 9; bases outside the gene matches: 12. The V gene's germline CDR1 is SQVTM and CDR2 ANQGSEA. The CDR3 covers 14 residues. The CDR3 region is CSALLSSGSLEQFF. In DNA, the CDR3 is TGCAGCGCCCTTTTATCTAGCGGGAGTCTTGAGCAGTTCTTC.

The chain is built from TRBV6-2 or TRBV6-3 and TRBJ2-7; D is possibly TRBD2 (5 bases). Trimming pared 0 bases from V and 1 base from J, leaving 10 bases between. Germline CDR1 and CDR2: MNHEY and SVGEGT. This CDR3 region has 15 residues. CDR3 loop: CASSYSPRESYEQYF. In nucleotides, the CDR3 is TGTGCCAGCAGTTACTCCCCCCGGGAATCCTACGAGCAGTACTTC.

V usage is TRBV28 and J usage is TRBJ1-3; perhaps TRBD1 as D (5 bases). Trimming removed 2 bases from V and 4 bases from J, with 12 bases in between. CDR1 and CDR2 from the germline V gene are MDHEN and SYDVKM. The CDR3 consists of 15 residues. CDR3 protein: CASSLRGRGGNTIYF. The CDR3 region has the DNA TGTGCCAGCAGTTTAAGAGGGAGGGGAGGAAACACCATATATTTT.

J is TRBJ1-1 and V is TRBV7-2; D call uncertain. The V and J ends lost 3 bases and 5 bases respectively, with 10 bases between them. Germline V gene sequence: CDR1 SGHTA, CDR2 FQGNSA. This CDR3 is 13 amino acids long. The CDR3 DNA reads TGTGCCAGCAGCTTTGTGGAGGGAACTGAAGCTTTCTTT. This translates into CASSFVEGTEAFF.